This T cell receptor beta chain was captured by sequencing in a study of cytomegalovirus exposure and HLA in healthy donors. 13 Jbeta primers and 60 Vbeta primers were used for the PCR. Assay used: immunoSEQ multiplex PCR; TCRdb lists only in-frame clones, some missing. The data hold around 180,000 clones, with 84% observed a single time. V was pared by 4 bases and J by 9 bases, with 18 bases between. Germline lookup yields CDR1 SGHRS and CDR2 YFSETQ. The CDR3 is 14 amino acids. Material: PBMCs. The receptor was isolated from a girl under 18 in good health and CMV-seropositive. The gene calls are TRBV5-1 and TRBJ2-3, with a tentative D call TRBD2 (6 bases). This CDR3 is CASSPSTRGDTQYF. CDR3 DNA: TGCGCCAGCAGCCCCTCGACTAGGGGTGACACGCAGTATTTT.